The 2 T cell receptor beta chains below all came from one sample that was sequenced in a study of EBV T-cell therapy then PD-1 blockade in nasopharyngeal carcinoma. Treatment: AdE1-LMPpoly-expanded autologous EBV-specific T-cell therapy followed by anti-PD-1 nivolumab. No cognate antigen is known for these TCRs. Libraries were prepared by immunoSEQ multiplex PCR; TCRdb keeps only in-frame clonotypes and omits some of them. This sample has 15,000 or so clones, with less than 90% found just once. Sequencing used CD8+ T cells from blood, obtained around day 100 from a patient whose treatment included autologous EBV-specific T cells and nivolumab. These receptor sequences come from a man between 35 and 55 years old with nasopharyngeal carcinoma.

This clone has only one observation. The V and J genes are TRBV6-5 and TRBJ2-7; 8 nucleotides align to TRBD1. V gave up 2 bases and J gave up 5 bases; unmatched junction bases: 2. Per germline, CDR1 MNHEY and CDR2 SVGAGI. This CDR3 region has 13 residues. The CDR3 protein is CASSYTGGHEQYF. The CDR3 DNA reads TGTGCCAGCAGTTACACAGGGGGGCACGAGCAGTACTTC.

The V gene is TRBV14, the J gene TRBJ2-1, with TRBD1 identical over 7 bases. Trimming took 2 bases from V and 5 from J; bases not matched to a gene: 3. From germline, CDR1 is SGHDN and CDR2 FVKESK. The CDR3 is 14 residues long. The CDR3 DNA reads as TGTGCCAGCAGCCAATGGGACAGCCACAATGAGCAGTTCTTC. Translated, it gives CASSQWDSHNEQFF.